The rows below give T cell receptor beta chains drawn from one sample of a study of cytomegalovirus exposure and HLA in healthy donors. Sequencing used immunoSEQ multiplex PCR; TCRdb keeps in-frame clones, though not all of them. The table has around 100,000 clones, approximately 80% seen once. The sample consisted of PBMCs. The receptor set was obtained from a female donor in good health and CMV-seropositive. Both conserved end residues are part of each CDR3. Fields, in order: V gene, D gene, clone size, J gene, CDR3 protein, CDR3 DNA. D genes are given only for firm matches. The size entry is marked missing in some rows and otherwise reads once, few, many or a size class.

TRBV6-1	.	.	TRBJ2-2	CASSYGTYTGELFF	TGTGCCAGCAGTTATGGGACTTACACCGGGGAGCTGTTTTTT
TRBV27	.	.	TRBJ1-1	CASSQRTKPTEAFF	TGTGCCAGCAGCCAAAGGACAAAGCCCACTGAAGCTTTCTTT
TRBV7-2	.	.	TRBJ1-6	CASSLDRVRSPLHF	TGTGCCAGCAGCTTAGACAGGGTGAGGTCACCCCTCCACTTT
TRBV5-1	TRBD2	.	TRBJ2-7	CASSWGGTGAPEQYF	TGCGCCAGCAGCTGGGGGGGGACTGGGGCTCCCGAGCAGTACTTC
TRBV4-3	.	.	TRBJ2-6	CASSQLTTGANGLTF	TGCGCCAGCAGCCAATTAACGACTGGGGCCAACGGCCTGACTTTC
TRBV27	TRBD1	.	TRBJ2-7	CASSPGGLSSYEQYF	TGTGCCAGCAGCCCAGGGGGCTTGAGCTCCTACGAGCAGTACTTC
TRBV11-2	.	.	TRBJ1-6	CASSPTGFSNSPLHF	TGTGCCAGCAGCCCCACAGGGTTTAGTAATTCACCCCTCCACTTT
TRBV5-1	.	.	TRBJ2-2	CASSLWQGTFTGELFF	TGCGCCAGCAGCCTCTGGCAGGGGACCTTCACCGGGGAGCTGTTTTTT
TRBV7-2	TRBD1	.	TRBJ1-5	CASSLSTGGGQPQHF	TGTGCCAGCAGCTTATCGACAGGGGGGGGACAGCCCCAGCATTTT
TRBV25-1	TRBD2	.	TRBJ2-7	CARPAGEGREQYF	TGTGCCAGGCCTGCCGGGGAGGGCCGCGAGCAGTACTTC
TRBV27	.	.	TRBJ2-7	CASSFGNEQYF	TGTGCCAGCAGTTTCGGGAACGAGCAGTACTTC
TRBV2	.	.	TRBJ1-1	CASSDAAGVMDTEAFF	TGTGCCAGCAGTGACGCGGCAGGGGTTATGGACACTGAAGCTTTCTTT
TRBV5-1	TRBD1	.	TRBJ2-3	CASSSDRGGADTQYF	TGCGCCAGCAGCTCTGACAGGGGTGGGGCAGATACGCAGTATTTT
TRBV20-1	.	once	TRBJ2-7	CSASRDEQYF	TGCAGTGCTAGCAGGGACGAGCAGTACTTC
TRBV19	.	.	TRBJ1-5	CASSIIPAGARNQPQHF	TGTGCCAGTAGTATCATCCCCGCAGGGGCGAGGAATCAGCCCCAGCATTTT
TRBV27	.	.	TRBJ2-2	CASSSKTGTGELFF	TGTGCCAGCAGTTCAAAAACAGGCACCGGGGAGCTGTTTTTT
TRBV19	.	.	TRBJ2-5	CASSTGLTTQETQYF	TGTGCCAGTAGCACAGGATTGACAACCCAAGAGACCCAGTACTTC
TRBV11-2	.	.	TRBJ1-2	CASSPEGLEGYGYTF	TGTGCCAGCAGCCCCGAGGGACTGGAGGGCTATGGCTACACCTTC
TRBV19	.	few	TRBJ1-2	CASSIPGADYGYTF	TGTGCCAGTAGTATTCCAGGGGCTGACTATGGCTACACCTTC
TRBV7-9	TRBD2	.	TRBJ2-3	CASSQPTSGGPTSTDTQYF	TGTGCCAGCAGTCAACCGACTAGCGGGGGACCCACTAGCACAGATACGCAGTATTTT
TRBV5-4	.	.	TRBJ2-7	CASSSVDEQYF	TGTGCCAGCAGCTCGGTGGACGAGCAGTACTTC
TRBV18	TRBD2	.	TRBJ2-7	CASSPLEAGGSYEQYF	TGTGCCAGCTCACCCCTTGAAGCGGGAGGGTCCTACGAGCAGTACTTC
TRBV6-4	TRBD1	few	TRBJ2-6	CASSDEGTGGSGANVLTF	TGTGCCAGCAGTGACGAAGGGACAGGGGGCTCTGGGGCCAACGTCCTGACTTTC
TRBV7-9	.	.	TRBJ2-1	CSSSSTSSYNEQFF	TGTTCCAGCAGCTCCACCAGCTCCTACAATGAGCAGTTCTTC
TRBV14	.	.	TRBJ1-3	CASSPQGFDGNTIYF	TGTGCCAGCAGCCCACAGGGATTTGACGGAAACACCATATATTTT
TRBV5-1	.	.	TRBJ1-1	CASSLGKLRTEAFF	TGCGCCAGCAGCTTGGGGAAACTGAGGACTGAAGCTTTCTTT
TRBV30	.	.	TRBJ2-7	CAWTIKGGRGEQYF	TGTGCCTGGACCATAAAAGGGGGGAGGGGCGAGCAGTACTTC
TRBV11-2	.	few	TRBJ2-3	CASRRVGSYTDTQYF	TGTGCCAGCAGGAGGGTCGGGTCCTACACAGATACGCAGTATTTT
TRBV7-9	.	.	TRBJ2-5	CASSLDKRLETQYF	TGTGCCAGCAGCTTAGATAAACGGTTAGAGACCCAGTACTTC
TRBV7-9	TRBD1	.	TRBJ2-3	CASSQGQGARDTQYF	TGTGCCAGCAGCCAGGGACAGGGGGCAAGAGATACGCAGTATTTT
TRBV10-2	TRBD1	.	TRBJ1-3	CASSHTRTGSSSGNTIYF	TGCGCCAGCAGCCACACCCGGACAGGTTCCAGCTCTGGAAACACCATATATTTT
TRBV19	.	.	TRBJ1-1	CASTLDLNTEAFF	TGTGCCAGTACCCTCGACTTGAACACTGAAGCTTTCTTT
TRBV2	TRBD1	.	TRBJ1-2	CASGTGLNYGYTF	TGTGCCAGCGGGACAGGGCTTAACTATGGCTACACCTTC
TRBV29-1	TRBD1	.	TRBJ2-7	CSAAVGQGAHEQYF	TGCAGCGCCGCAGTGGGACAGGGGGCCCACGAGCAGTACTTC
TRBV6-1	.	.	TRBJ2-1	CASSDGMLTSHNEQFF	TGTGCCAGCAGTGACGGGATGTTAACCTCCCACAATGAGCAGTTCTTC
TRBV10-3	TRBD1	once	TRBJ2-2	CATLGAGGTGELFF	TGTGCCACTTTGGGGGCAGGGGGCACCGGGGAGCTGTTTTTT
TRBV7-6	TRBD2	.	TRBJ2-7	CASSRPPTGGYEQYF	TGTGCCAGCAGCCGACCGCCCACGGGAGGCTACGAGCAGTACTTC
TRBV7-8	TRBD2	once	TRBJ2-2	CASSPRPGGNTGELFF	TGTGCCAGCAGCCCTCGCCCGGGGGGGAACACCGGGGAGCTGTTTTTT
TRBV30	TRBD2	.	TRBJ2-1	CAWSRASGRGNEQFF	TGTGCCTGGAGTCGGGCTAGCGGGAGAGGCAATGAGCAGTTCTTC
TRBV11-2	TRBD1	.	TRBJ2-7	CASSFPRDRAPEQYF	TGTGCCAGCAGTTTCCCCCGGGACAGGGCCCCCGAGCAGTACTTC